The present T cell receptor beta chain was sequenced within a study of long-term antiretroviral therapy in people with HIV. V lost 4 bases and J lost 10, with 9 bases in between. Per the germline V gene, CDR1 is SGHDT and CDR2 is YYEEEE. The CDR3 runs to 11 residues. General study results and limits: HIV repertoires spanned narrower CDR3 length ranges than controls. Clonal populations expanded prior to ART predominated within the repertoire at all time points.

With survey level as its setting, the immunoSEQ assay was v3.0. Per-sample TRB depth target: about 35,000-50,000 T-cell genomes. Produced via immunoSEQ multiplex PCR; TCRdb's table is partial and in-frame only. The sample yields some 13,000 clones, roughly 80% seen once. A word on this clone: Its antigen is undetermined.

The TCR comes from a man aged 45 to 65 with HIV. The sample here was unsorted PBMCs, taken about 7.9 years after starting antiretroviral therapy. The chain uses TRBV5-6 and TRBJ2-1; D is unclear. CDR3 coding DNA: TGTGCCAGCAGCCTCGCCATAGAGCAGTTCTTC. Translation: CASSLAIEQFF.